This TCR beta chain was recorded in a study of identical twins. Looked up from germline, CDR1 is SGHTA and CDR2 is FQGNSA. Trimming left V 5 bases short and J 4 bases short, with 20 bases between. There are 16 residues in the CDR3. This clonotype has more than one count but fewer than ten. TCRdb re-derived calls from the 5' RACE reads in MiXCR, one entry per CDR3 protein. The table records 500,000 to 550,000 distinct CDR3 sequences, around 20% of them present only once. The same data also contributed to another study, on yellow fever vaccine responses in identical twins.

Sequencing was carried out using CD4+ T cells sorted from blood. The sequence came from a woman between 18 and 29 years old in good health. The chain uses TRBV7-2 and TRBJ1-1; D perhaps matches TRBD1 (6 bases). The DNA for the CDR3 is TGTGCCAGCAGCCAACAGGGAGGGGTGGGACGCACTGAAGCTTTCTTT. The encoded protein is CASSQQGGVGRTEAFF.